This TCR beta chain came from a study of cytomegalovirus exposure and HLA in healthy donors. About the study: Within the Caucasian-associated ancestry cluster were about 81% of the approximately 400 genotyped donors. The study, taken as a whole, reports: One variant, a missense change in DCLRE1C, was linked in a later analysis to TCR beta V- and J-gene trimming.

A note on this clone: Its antigen is as yet unknown. An end of the junction differs from the germline gene, which may be a read error.

PCR used 60 Vbeta primers and 13 Jbeta primers. TCRdb's table, derived via immunoSEQ multiplex PCR, lists solely in-frame clones and lacks some. The sample shows fewer than 200,000 clones, roughly 80% of them seen only once. The CDR3 runs to 15 residues. Germline V lookup: CDR1 LNHNV, CDR2 YYDKDF (reference sequence). V and J are TRBV15 and TRBJ1-2; TRBD1 matches at 9 bases. What was sequenced was PBMCs. This TCR derives from a man between 60 and 75 years old in good health and CMV-seronegative. The DNA for the CDR3 is TGTGCCACCAGCAGGCCCGGGACAGGGAACTATGGCTACCCCTTC. It specifies CATSRPGTGNYGYPF.